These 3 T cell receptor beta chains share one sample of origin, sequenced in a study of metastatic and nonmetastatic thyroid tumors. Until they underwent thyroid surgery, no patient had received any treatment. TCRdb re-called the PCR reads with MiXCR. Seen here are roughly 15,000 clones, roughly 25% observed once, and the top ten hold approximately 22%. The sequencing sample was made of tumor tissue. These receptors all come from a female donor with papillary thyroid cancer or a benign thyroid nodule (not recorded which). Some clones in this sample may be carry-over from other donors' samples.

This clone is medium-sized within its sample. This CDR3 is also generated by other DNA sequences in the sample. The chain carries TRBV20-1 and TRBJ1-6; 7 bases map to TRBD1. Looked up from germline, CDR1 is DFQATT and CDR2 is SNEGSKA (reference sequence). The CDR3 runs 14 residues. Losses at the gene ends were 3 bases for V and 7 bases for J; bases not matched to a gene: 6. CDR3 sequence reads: CSASMPRGNSPLHF. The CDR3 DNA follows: TGCAGTGCTAGTATGCCCAGGGGGAATTCACCCCTCCACTTT.

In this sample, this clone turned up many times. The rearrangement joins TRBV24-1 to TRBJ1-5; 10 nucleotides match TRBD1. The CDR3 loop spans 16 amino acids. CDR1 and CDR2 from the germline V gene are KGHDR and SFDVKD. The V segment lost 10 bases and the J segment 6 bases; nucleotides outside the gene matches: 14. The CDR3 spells CATAAAGTGEFQPQHF. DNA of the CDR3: TGTGCCACGGCGGCTGCCGGGACAGGGGAATTTCAGCCCCAGCATTTT.

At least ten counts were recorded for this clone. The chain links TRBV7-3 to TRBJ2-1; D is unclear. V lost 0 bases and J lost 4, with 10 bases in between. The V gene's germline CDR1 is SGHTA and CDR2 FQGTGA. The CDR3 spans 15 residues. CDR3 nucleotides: TGTGCCAGCAGCTTAACGCATAGTACTTACAATGAGCAGTTCTTC. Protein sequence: CASSLTHSTYNEQFF.